One and the same sample provided the 29 T cell receptor beta chains below, sequenced in a study of blood T cell repertoires in COVID-19 (dated by TCRdb to 2018 to 2020). The protocol used for the library was the immunoSEQ multiplex PCR assay. Entries here come from immuneACCESS through TCRdb and include only in-frame sequences with V and J called. Some clones fail to appear in such tables; in the studies checked, an unresolved V gene covers under half of the shortfall, and the cause of the remainder is unknown. In all, the sample holds roughly 300,000 clones, and 80% to 90% of those were seen once. Together, the top ten hold around 4.2% of the sample. The specimen was PBMCs or T cells enriched from blood (not recorded which). The receptors were sampled from a woman in her forties with acute COVID-19.

The V and J genes are TRBV10-2 and TRBJ1-5; D perhaps matches TRBD1 (5 bases). Germline assignment: CDR1 WSHSY and CDR2 SAAADI. This CDR3 contains 16 residues. V shed 2 bases and J shed 5 bases, with 16 bases lying between them. CDR3 DNA sequence: TGCGCCAGCAGTGAGCGGGGGGGGTCCAGGGATCAGCCCCAGCATTTT. This sequence encodes CASSERGGSRDQPQHF.

The rearrangement uses TRBV5-4 and TRBJ2-1; 9 nucleotides match TRBD1. V trimming: 7 bases; J trimming: 5 bases; junction bases outside the gene matches: 10. The CDR3 is 15 amino acids. The germline V gene has CDR1 SGHNT and CDR2 YYREEE (reference sequence). The CDR3 bases are TGTGCCAGCCGCCTGACAGGGGGTAGAAACAATGAGCAGTTCTTC. Translated: CASRLTGGRNNEQFF.

This rearrangement joins TRBV7-9 to TRBJ1-2, with 7 bases identical to TRBD1. Looked up from germline, CDR1 is SEHNR and CDR2 is FQNEAQ (reference sequence). The CDR3 has 15 amino acids. Unmatched junction bases numbered 7, after V lost 5 bases and J lost 1 base. Here the CDR3 DNA reads TGTGCCAGCAGCCTACAGGGGATACTTAACTATGGCTACACCTTC. Its protein product is CASSLQGILNYGYTF.

The table lists this clone with a few counts. The chain has TRBV7-2 and TRBJ2-7; weak D call: TRBD2 (5 bases). Germline CDR1 is SGHTA and CDR2 is FQGNSA. This CDR3 region has 15 residues. The V end was cut by 3 bases, the J end by 0 bases, with 12 bases between. The CDR3 DNA reads TGTGCCAGCAGCTTTAAAGCGGACGTCTCCTACGAGCAGTACTTC. It specifies CASSFKADVSYEQYF.

The gene calls are TRBV5-1 and TRBJ1-3; 9 nucleotides match TRBD1. Per the germline V gene, CDR1 is SGHRS and CDR2 is YFSETQ. Germline trimming cut 3 bases from V and 4 bases from J; bases unmatched to any gene: 2. This CDR3 has 14 amino acids. Here the CDR3 DNA reads TGCGCCAGCAGCTGGGACAGGGCCGGAAACACCATATATTTT. This encodes CASSWDRAGNTIYF.

V is TRBV3-1 (or the pseudogene TRBV3-2) and J is TRBJ2-3, with TRBD2 identical over 7 bases. Per the germline V gene, CDR1 is LGHDT and CDR2 is YNNKEL (reference sequence). Trimming at V came to 4 bases and at J to 1 base, leaving 5 bases not matched to a gene. The CDR3 is 15 amino acids. The CDR3 DNA sequence: TGTGCCAGCAGCCCCCCCCTAGCGGGCACAGATACGCAGTATTTT. Translating gives CASSPPLAGTDTQYF.

The chain is built from TRBV18 and TRBJ1-4; D is perhaps TRBD1 (5 bases). Trimming shortened V by 2 bases and J by 1 base, and 11 bases separated the two germline ends. The CDR3 has 16 amino acids. Germline V gives CDR1 KGHSH, CDR2 LQKENI. CDR3 sequence reads: CASSPNQGGTNEKLFF. CDR3 DNA: TGTGCCAGCTCACCAAACCAGGGAGGAACTAATGAAAAACTGTTTTTT. The full variable domain, completed using reference TRBV18 and TRBJ1-4, is NAGVMQNPRHLVRRRGQEARLRCSPMKGHSHVYWYRQLPEEGLKFMVYLQKENIIDESGMPKERFSAEFPKEGPSILRIQQVVRGDSAAYFCASSPNQGGTNEKLFFGSGTQLSVL.

The J gene is TRBJ1-4, the V gene TRBV7-2; no clear D gene. V lost 2 bases, J lost 8 bases, and 12 bases lay in between. The CDR3 is 14 amino acids. The V gene's germline CDR1 is SGHTA and CDR2 FQGNSA. This CDR3 reads CASSLRTSGEKLFF. The DNA for the CDR3 is TGTGCCAGCAGCTTAAGGACTTCCGGGGAAAAACTGTTTTTT.

The chain has TRBV24-1 and TRBJ2-2; no reliable D call. Trimming left V 2 bases short and J 6 bases short, with 12 bases between. Germline V gives CDR1 KGHDR, CDR2 SFDVKD. The CDR3 extends over 15 amino acids. The CDR3 sequence: CATSDSRLVSGELFF. CDR3 bases: TGTGCCACCAGTGATTCGAGGCTAGTCTCCGGGGAGCTGTTTTTT.

The chain couples TRBV7-9 to TRBJ2-3; 7 positions match TRBD1. Germline V gene lookup returns CDR1 SEHNR and CDR2 FQNEAQ (reference sequence). This CDR3 spans 16 amino acids. V trimming: 5 bases; J trimming: 0 bases; junction bases outside the gene matches: 8. The CDR3 sequence: CASSPGTATSTDTQYF. The CDR3 DNA reads as TGTGCCAGCAGCCCTGGGACAGCTACTAGCACAGATACGCAGTATTTT.

This chain joins TRBV2 and TRBJ1-2; tentatively, D is TRBD1 (6 bases). V was shortened by 0 bases and J by 8 bases, with 16 bases between the two germline ends. The CDR3 has 15 amino acids. CDR1 and CDR2 from the germline V gene are SNHLY and FYNNEI. DNA of the CDR3: TGTGCCAGCAGTGAAGCCGGCAGGGGTCCCCAGGGCTACACCTTC. Its translation is CASSEAGRGPQGYTF.

CDR3 loop: CASSQPTVAHTEAFF. The CDR3 bases are TGTGCCAGCAGCCAACCGACTGTCGCACACACTGAAGCTTTCTTT. V and J are TRBV3-1 (or the pseudogene TRBV3-2) and TRBJ1-1, with no clear D. V lost 2 bases to trimming and J lost 3 bases, with 13 bases between them. The length of the CDR3 is 15 residues. Germline V lookup: CDR1 LGHDT, CDR2 YNNKEL (reference sequence).

The chain recombines TRBV18 with TRBJ1-1; 7 bases are a match to TRBD1. Germline loops: CDR1 KGHSH, CDR2 LQKENI. V lost 2 bases to trimming and J lost 6 bases; unmatched junction nucleotides: 6. CDR3 length: 14 amino acids. CDR3 loop: CASSPFWTGAEAFF. In DNA form, the CDR3 reads TGTGCCAGCTCACCATTTTGGACAGGCGCTGAAGCTTTCTTT.

V gene TRBV2 combines with J gene TRBJ2-1, with 7 bases that match TRBD1. This CDR3 contains 12 residues. Trimming cost V 7 bases and J 10 bases; bases outside gene matches: 7. Germline V lookup: CDR1 SNHLY, CDR2 FYNNEI. The CDR3 is CASKEDRREQFF. CDR3 coding DNA: TGTGCCAGCAAAGAGGACAGGAGGGAGCAGTTCTTC.

V usage is TRBV28 and J usage is TRBJ1-3; 7 bases align to TRBD1. The germline V gene encodes CDR1 MDHEN and CDR2 SYDVKM. This CDR3 is 16 amino acids long. Trimming removed 5 bases from V and 0 bases from J; junction bases left unmatched: 7. CDR3 sequence (DNA): TGTGCCAGCAGTACCTACAGGGGACCCTCTGGAAACACCATATATTTT. Protein: CASSTYRGPSGNTIYF. Variable domain in full (rest from reference TRBV28 and TRBJ1-3): DVKVTQSSRYLVKRTGEKVFLECVQDMDHENMFWYRQDPGLGLRLIYFSYDVKMKEKGDIPEGYSVSREKKERFSLILESASTNQTSMYLCASSTYRGPSGNTIYFGEGSWLTVV.

The rearrangement links TRBV28 to TRBJ2-2; D call uncertain. The germline gives CDR1 MDHEN, CDR2 SYDVKM. V lost 5 bases and J 1 base, leaving 8 bases between the germline ends. The CDR3 runs to 14 residues. Written as DNA, the CDR3 is TGTGCCAGCAGTCAACGACAGAACACCGGGGAGCTGTTTTTT. Protein product: CASSQRQNTGELFF.

The chain uses TRBV27 and TRBJ1-4; TRBD1 matches 9 bases. Germline trimming cut 4 bases from V and 8 bases from J; bases unmatched to any gene: 5. CDR1 MNHEY and CDR2 SMNVEV come from the germline V gene (reference sequence). This CDR3 region has 14 residues. CDR3 bases: TGTGCCAGCAGTTCAGGAGGGACAGGGGAAAAACTGTTTTTT. Its protein is CASSSGGTGEKLFF.

This chain links TRBV18 with TRBJ2-5; D unresolved. The CDR3 runs 15 residues. Germline CDR1 is KGHSH and CDR2 is LQKENI. Trimming pared 5 bases from V and 5 bases from J, leaving 18 bases between. The CDR3 protein is CASSSPIRSMETQYF. The CDR3 region has the DNA TGTGCCAGCTCATCCCCAATTCGTAGTATGGAGACCCAGTACTTC.

The chain links TRBV5-5 to TRBJ2-6, with a possible D match to TRBD2 (5 bases). V lost 0 bases and J 2 bases, leaving 9 bases between the germline ends. This CDR3 comprises 16 residues. Germline V lookup: CDR1 SGHKS, CDR2 YYEKEE (reference sequence). The CDR3 reads CASSLVTGAGANVLTF. The CDR3 DNA is TGTGCCAGCAGCTTGGTAACCGGGGCTGGGGCCAACGTCCTGACTTTC.

J is TRBJ2-3 and V is TRBV6-4, with 7 bases aligning to TRBD1. The CDR3 runs to 15 residues. From germline, CDR1 is MRHNA and CDR2 SNTAGT. The J segment lost 0 bases and the V segment lost 5 bases, leaving 5 bases of the junction unmatched. CDR3 coding DNA: TGTGCCAGCAGTCGACAGGGAACTAGCACAGATACGCAGTATTTT. This encodes CASSRQGTSTDTQYF.

The chain links TRBV12-5 to TRBJ2-4; 11 bases are shared with TRBD1. The trim removed 6 bases at V and 9 bases at J, leaving 4 bases unmatched. Per the germline V gene, CDR1 is LGHNT and CDR2 is FRNRAP. CDR3 size: 13 residues. CDR3 DNA sequence: TGTGCTAGTGGGGCCGGGACAGGGGGCATTCAGTACTTC. Amino acids: CASGAGTGGIQYF. Drawing the rest from reference TRBV12-5 and TRBJ2-4, the complete variable domain is DARVTQTPRHKVTEMGQEVTMRCQPILGHNTVFWYRQTMMQGLELLAYFRNRAPLDDSGMPKDRFSAEMPDATLATLKIQPSEPRDSAVYFCASGAGTGGIQYFGAGTRLSVL.

With respect to this clone: In the same sample, other DNA sequences code for this CDR3. CDR3 residues: CAISGPGQGTYEQYF. The CDR3 DNA reads as TGTGCCATCAGTGGACCGGGACAGGGGACCTACGAGCAGTACTTC. The chain links TRBV10-3 to TRBJ2-7, with 10 bases aligning to TRBD1. The CDR3 contains 15 residues. Per germline, CDR1 ENHRY and CDR2 SYGVKD. Trimming at V came to 4 bases and at J to 2 bases, leaving 5 bases not matched to a gene.

The chain couples TRBV9 to TRBJ1-3, with no clear D. Germline values: CDR1 SGDLS, CDR2 YYNGEE. CDR3 size: 11 residues. Trimming took 3 bases from V and 5 from J, leaving 3 bases between them. Written as DNA, the CDR3 is TGTGCCAGCAGCGACAGAAACACCATATATTTT. It codes for CASSDRNTIYF. The full variable domain, with the rest looked up from reference TRBV9 and TRBJ1-3, is DSGVTQTPKHLITATGQRVTLRCSPRSGDLSVYWYQQSLDQGLQFLIQYYNGEERAKGNILERFSAQQFPDLHSELNLSSLELGDSALYFCASSDRNTIYFGEGSWLTVV.

This clone has just a few counts. This chain joins TRBV7-2 and TRBJ2-2; 10 positions agree with TRBD2. V trimming: 3 bases; J trimming: 2 bases; junction bases outside the gene matches: 9. Looked up from germline, CDR1 is SGHTA and CDR2 is FQGNSA. This CDR3 comprises 18 residues. The CDR3 here is CASSFYLAGEINTGELFF. In DNA, the CDR3 is TGTGCCAGCAGCTTTTACCTAGCGGGAGAAATTAACACCGGGGAGCTGTTTTTT.

V is TRBV7-2 and J is TRBJ1-3; D uncertain. Trimming took off 1 base at V and 3 bases at J, with 16 bases between the two ends. Per the germline V gene, CDR1 is SGHTA and CDR2 is FQGNSA. The length of the CDR3 is 17 residues. The CDR3 region is CASSLGRQPPYGNTIYF. CDR3 sequence (DNA): TGTGCCAGCAGCTTAGGGCGGCAGCCCCCTTATGGAAACACCATATATTTT. The full variable domain, completed using reference TRBV7-2 and TRBJ1-3, is GAGVSQSPSNKVTEKGKDVELRCDPISGHTALYWYRQSLGQGLEFLIYFQGNSAPDKSGLPSDRFSAERTGGSVSTLTIQRTQQEDSAVYLCASSLGRQPPYGNTIYFGEGSWLTVV.

The V and J genes are TRBV28 and TRBJ2-5; 7 nucleotides align to TRBD2. CDR3 length equals 16 residues. Germline values: CDR1 MDHEN, CDR2 SYDVKM. J gave up 1 base and V 3 bases, and 8 bases lay outside the gene matches. Here the CDR3 DNA reads TGTGCCAGCAGTTTCCCCGGACTAGGCTTCCAAGAGACCCAGTACTTC. It specifies CASSFPGLGFQETQYF.

The CDR3 DNA reads TGTGCCAGCAGCTTAGCTAGCGTGGAGACCCAGTACTTC. Encoded protein: CASSLASVETQYF. The genes are TRBV7-9 and TRBJ2-5; possibly TRBD2 for D (5 bases). V lost 0 bases, J lost 5 bases, and 7 bases lay in between. The CDR3 runs to 13 residues. Germline-derived CDR1 and CDR2 are SEHNR and FQNEAQ (reference sequence).

The genes are TRBV4-2 and TRBJ2-1, with 8 bases that match TRBD2. The CDR3 totals 16 residues. V shed 5 bases, J shed 3 bases, and the junction held 9 bases outside the gene matches. Looked up from germline, CDR1 is LGHNA and CDR2 is YNFKEQ. As DNA, the CDR3 is TGTGCCAGCAGCTCCCGCCCGGGACTAGGCTACAATGAGCAGTTCTTC. Its translation is CASSSRPGLGYNEQFF.

The chain's CDR3 is CASSYGTGVGNQPQHF. The CDR3 coding sequence is TGTGCCAGCAGTTATGGGACAGGGGTGGGCAATCAGCCCCAGCATTTT. This sequence joins TRBV28 and TRBJ1-5; 10 positions agree with TRBD1. The V and J ends lost 4 bases and 2 bases, in that order; junction bases with no gene match: 5. Germline V gives CDR1 MDHEN, CDR2 SYDVKM. The CDR3 loop spans 16 amino acids.